Below, 11 T cell receptor beta chains from the same sample are listed, as sequenced in a study of blood T cell repertoires in COVID-19. Here immunoSEQ multiplex PCR was the method, and the copy in TCRdb shows in-frame clones only, minus some. The sample lists around 60,000 clones, over 60% seen once, with 15% to 20% in the top ten. The specimen sequenced was peripheral blood. Receptors were obtained from a man aged 25-45 years with COVID-19, enrolled during active disease.

This rearrangement joins TRBV10-2 to TRBJ1-1, with TRBD1 identical over 7 bases. The V and J ends lost 3 bases and 11 bases, in that order; junction bases with no gene match: 6. This CDR3 region has 12 residues. Germline-derived CDR1 and CDR2 are WSHSY and SAAADI. The CDR3: CASSDQGDWAFF. DNA for the CDR3: TGCGCCAGCAGTGATCAGGGGGATTGGGCTTTCTTT.

This chain uses TRBV7-2 with TRBJ2-7; a weak D match, TRBD2 (5 bases). Germline CDR1 is SGHTA and CDR2 is FQGNSA. The CDR3 contains 16 residues. The V end was cut by 5 bases, the J end by 3 bases, with 20 bases between. The CDR3 loop reads CASSLRGPTPHYEQYF. CDR3 coding DNA: TGTGCCAGCAGCCTCCGAGGGCCAACGCCTCACTACGAGCAGTACTTC.

This clone was seen more than once but under ten times. DNA of the CDR3: TGTGCCACCAGCAGAGATGCAACAGGTTTGGGCACAGATACGCAGTATTTT. This encodes CATSRDATGLGTDTQYF. V and J are TRBV15 and TRBJ2-3; weak D call: TRBD1 (5 bases). Germline assignment: CDR1 LNHNV and CDR2 YYDKDF (reference sequence). V lost 0 bases and J 1 base, leaving 14 bases between the germline ends. This CDR3 spans 17 amino acids. Variable domain in full (rest from reference TRBV15 and TRBJ2-3): DAMVIQNPRYQVTQFGKPVTLSCSQTLNHNVMYWYQQKSSQAPKLLFHYYDKDFNNEADTPDNFQSRRPNTSFCFLDIRSPGLGDTAMYLCATSRDATGLGTDTQYFGPGTRLTVL.

V gene TRBV7-9 combines with J gene TRBJ1-3; 11 bases fit TRBD1. From germline, CDR1 is SEHNR and CDR2 FQNEAQ (reference sequence). V shed 4 bases and J 4 bases; nucleotides not matched to a gene: 6. The length of the CDR3 is 16 residues. CDR3 in DNA: TGTGCCAGCAGCTACCAAGGACAGGGGGCGGGAAACACCATATATTTT. The encoded protein is CASSYQGQGAGNTIYF.

The chain carries TRBV6-5 and TRBJ2-1; TRBD2 agrees at 9 bases. V lost 5 bases and J lost 7; bases outside the gene matches: 6. This CDR3 has 14 residues. Germline values: CDR1 MNHEY, CDR2 SVGAGI. CDR3 loop: CASSLAGWVNEQFF. CDR3 bases: TGTGCCAGCAGTCTAGCGGGATGGGTGAATGAGCAGTTCTTC.

This clone was seen a single time. The chain couples TRBV28 to TRBJ1-4, with 7 bases that match TRBD1. The CDR3 contains 16 residues. After removal of 5 bases from V and 2 bases from J, the junction contained 8 bases not matched to a gene. Germline V CDR1 and CDR2: MDHEN, SYDVKM. DNA for the CDR3: TGTGCCAGCAGTCTCCTGATAGGGGGCACTAATGAAAAACTGTTTTTT. Translated, it gives CASSLLIGGTNEKLFF.

This chain connects TRBV18 to TRBJ2-7; 14 nucleotides align to TRBD2. Germline trimming cut 3 bases from V and 3 bases from J; bases unmatched to any gene: 4. Germline values: CDR1 KGHSH, CDR2 LQKENI. The CDR3 length is 16 residues. As DNA, the CDR3 is TGTGCCAGCTCACCTGGGACTAGCGGGGGCCTCTACGAGCAGTACTTC. Its protein product is CASSPGTSGGLYEQYF. Full variable domain (missing parts from reference TRBV18 and TRBJ2-7): NAGVMQNPRHLVRRRGQEARLRCSPMKGHSHVYWYRQLPEEGLKFMVYLQKENIIDESGMPKERFSAEFPKEGPSILRIQQVVRGDSAAYFCASSPGTSGGLYEQYFGPGTRLTVT.

The chain couples TRBV15 to TRBJ1-2, with unresolved D. V gave up 1 base and J gave up 3 bases, with 9 bases separating them. CDR3 size: 14 residues. The germline V gene encodes CDR1 LNHNV and CDR2 YYDKDF (reference sequence). CDR3: CATSRARDDYGYTF. The CDR3 DNA follows: TGTGCCACCAGCAGAGCTCGGGATGACTATGGCTACACCTTC. The full variable domain, rest sourced from reference TRBV15 and TRBJ1-2, is DAMVIQNPRYQVTQFGKPVTLSCSQTLNHNVMYWYQQKSSQAPKLLFHYYDKDFNNEADTPDNFQSRRPNTSFCFLDIRSPGLGDTAMYLCATSRARDDYGYTFGSGTRLTVV.

This clone was detected only a few times. CDR3 residues: CASSFYTDTQYF. The CDR3 nucleotides read TGTGCCAGCAGCTTTTACACAGATACGCAGTATTTT. This chain joins TRBV7-9 and TRBJ2-3; D is unclear. Germline lookup yields CDR1 SEHNR and CDR2 FQNEAQ (reference sequence). The CDR3 has 12 amino acids. Between the trimmed V and J ends, which lost 3 bases and 2 bases, there was a span of 3 bases.

The chain joins TRBV9 to TRBJ1-2, with a weak D call TRBD1 (5 bases). Germline V lookup: CDR1 SGDLS, CDR2 YYNGEE. The CDR3 spans 14 residues. V was pared by 4 bases and J by 3 bases, with 13 bases between. The CDR3 bases are TGTGCCAGCAGCCCTCCCAGGGTGGACTATGGCTACACCTTC. Translating it yields CASSPPRVDYGYTF.

This clone rates as medium-sized. This chain connects TRBV28 to TRBJ2-7; D may be TRBD1 (5 bases). The CDR3 sequence is 16 residues long. Germline loops: CDR1 MDHEN, CDR2 SYDVKM. V lost 1 base and J 3 bases, leaving 16 bases between the germline ends. CDR3 region: CASSLYVGAADYEQYF. The CDR3, as DNA: TGTGCCAGCAGTTTATATGTAGGGGCTGCGGACTACGAGCAGTACTTC.